These 9 T cell receptor beta chains originate from one sample sequenced in a study of radiation and T cells in renal cell carcinoma. Time point reported: baseline pretreatment blood. Treatment: 15 Gy SBRT to primary tumor, nephrectomy 4 weeks later. This table comes from immunoSEQ multiplex PCR, and its TCRdb copy is limited to in-frame clones, with some not included. The data contain about 91,000 clones, roughly four fifths of them seen just once; the ten biggest clones take up roughly 6%. Sample: blood, taken from a patient whose treatment included radiotherapy and nephrectomy. The source is a man between 60 and 75 years old with renal cell carcinoma.

The V call is TRBV19, the J call TRBJ1-1, with D perhaps matching TRBD1 (6 bases). This CDR3 spans 13 amino acids. The V gene's germline CDR1 is LNHDA and CDR2 SQIVND (reference sequence). Trimming stripped 7 bases from V and 8 bases from J, with 17 bases between. The CDR3 protein is CASKGLGGLEAFF. The CDR3 DNA reads as TGTGCCAGTAAGGGGCTGGGGGGGCTAGAAGCTTTCTTT.

The rearrangement links TRBV12-2 to TRBJ2-7; TRBD1, as called in the table, went unchecked against the DNA. TRBV12-2 is deemed a pseudogene. The CDR3 covers 16 residues. CDR3 coding DNA: TGTGCAAGTCGCTTAGAACGGCCAGGCCTTACCTACGAGCAGTACTTC. Protein sequence: CASRLERPGLTYEQYF.

This clone was seen only once. V gene TRBV7-2 combines with J gene TRBJ2-1, with D hard to call. Trimming shortened V by 1 base and J by 7 bases, and 11 bases separated the two germline ends. Germline V gives CDR1 SGHTA, CDR2 FQGNSA. The CDR3 runs to 14 residues. The CDR3 reads CASSLEVSSNEQFF. CDR3 bases: TGTGCCAGCAGCTTAGAGGTAAGCTCAAATGAGCAGTTCTTC.

In DNA, the CDR3 is TGTGCCAGCACCGATATTGGACTAGCGGGAAACTACGAGCAGTACTTC. It codes for CASTDIGLAGNYEQYF. The chain employs TRBV6-6 and TRBJ2-7; 12 bases are a match to TRBD2. The germline CDR1 and CDR2 sequences are MNHNY and SVGAGI (reference sequence). The CDR3 runs 16 residues. V lost 7 bases, J lost 3 bases, and 10 bases stayed unmatched.

Remarks on this clone: Other DNA sequences of this sample code for an identical CDR3. V usage is TRBV6-5 and J usage is TRBJ2-1; 10 bases are a match to TRBD2. This CDR3 has 14 amino acids. The J segment lost 5 bases and the V segment lost 4 bases, leaving 2 bases of the junction unmatched. CDR1 is MNHEY and CDR2 is SVGAGI in the germline V gene. The CDR3 protein is CASSSGLADNEQFF. The CDR3 DNA reads as TGTGCCAGCAGTTCCGGACTAGCGGACAATGAGCAGTTCTTC.

This chain links TRBV30 with TRBJ1-6, with D unclear. The germline V gene has CDR1 GTSNPN and CDR2 SVGIG (reference sequence). This CDR3 has 13 amino acids. With 4 bases removed from V and 6 bases from J, the gap between germline ends came to 10 bases. The CDR3 DNA follows: TGTGCCTGGACCCTAACGAGTAATTCACCCCTCCACTTT. This sequence encodes CAWTLTSNSPLHF.

V gene TRBV27 combines with J gene TRBJ2-1; D gene unclear. Germline V gives CDR1 MNHEY, CDR2 SMNVEV (reference sequence). CDR3 length: 13 amino acids. Trimming removed 0 bases from V and 5 bases from J, with 5 bases in between. This CDR3 reads CASSLSSNNEQFF. The CDR3 coding sequence is TGTGCCAGCAGTTTATCGAGCAACAATGAGCAGTTCTTC.

The CDR3 spells CASSVSTSRNEQFF. CDR3 bases: TGTGCCAGCAGCGTTAGTACTAGTCGCAATGAGCAGTTCTTC. The chain employs TRBV9 and TRBJ2-1; possible D gene TRBD2, 5 bases. With 2 bases removed from V and 6 bases from J, the gap between germline ends came to 12 bases. Germline V lookup: CDR1 SGDLS, CDR2 YYNGEE. The CDR3 covers 14 residues.

V is TRBV27 and J is TRBJ2-7; possibly TRBD1 for D (6 bases). The V gene's germline CDR1 is MNHEY and CDR2 SMNVEV (reference sequence). The ends were cut back, 7 bases at V and 4 bases at J, with 14 bases in the middle. The CDR3 is 13 amino acids. The CDR3 region is CASTGTSQYEQYF. CDR3 sequence (DNA): TGTGCCAGCACAGGGACATCCCAGTACGAGCAGTACTTC.